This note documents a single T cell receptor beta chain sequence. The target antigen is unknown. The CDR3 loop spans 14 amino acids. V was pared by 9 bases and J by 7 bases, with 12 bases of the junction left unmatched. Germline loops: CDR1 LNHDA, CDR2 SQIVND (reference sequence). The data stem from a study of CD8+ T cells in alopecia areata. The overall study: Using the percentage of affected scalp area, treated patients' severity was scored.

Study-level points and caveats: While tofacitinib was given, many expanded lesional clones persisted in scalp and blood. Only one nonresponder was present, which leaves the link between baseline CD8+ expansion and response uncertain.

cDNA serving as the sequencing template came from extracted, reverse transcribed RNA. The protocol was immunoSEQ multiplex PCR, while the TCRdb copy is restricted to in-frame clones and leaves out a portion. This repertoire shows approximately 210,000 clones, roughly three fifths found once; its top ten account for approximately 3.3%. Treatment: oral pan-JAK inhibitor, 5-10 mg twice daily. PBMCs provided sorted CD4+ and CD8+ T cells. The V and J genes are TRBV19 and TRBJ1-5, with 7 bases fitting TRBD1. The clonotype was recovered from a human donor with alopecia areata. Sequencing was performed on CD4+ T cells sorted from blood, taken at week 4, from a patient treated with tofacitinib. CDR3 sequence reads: CASLQDRWSQPQHF. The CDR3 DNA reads TGTGCCAGCCTCCAGGACAGGTGGTCCCAGCCCCAGCATTTT.